The clone carrying this TCR beta chain was observed at least ten times. The target antigen is unknown. The CDR3 spans 13 residues. With 3 bases clipped from V and 6 bases from J, the junction kept 2 bases outside the gene matches. Germline CDR1 DFQATT, CDR2 SNEGSKA (reference sequence). TCRdb re-derived calls from the multiplex PCR reads in MiXCR, one entry per CDR3 protein. The table shows some 230,000 distinct CDR3 sequences, with less than 35% occurring only once. This sample is part of a study of breast tumors, draining lymph nodes, adjacent tissues. Axillary draining lymph nodes of breast cancer patients supplied the node samples. Overall study results and limits: Compared with basal-like, luminal-like tumors shared significantly more repertoire with nontumor tissue. That most tumor T cells come from lymph nodes remained unproven.

This receptor was taken from a female donor with breast cancer. Some clones in this sample may be carry-over from other donors' samples. The sample taken for sequencing was axillary lymph node tissue. The chain employs TRBV20-1 and TRBJ2-1; 10 bases match TRBD2. The CDR3 coding sequence is TGCAGTGCTAGGAGCGGGAGGGTCAATGAGCAGTTCTTC. Its protein is CSARSGRVNEQFF.